Below are 13 T cell receptor beta chains sequenced from a single sample in a study of T cells in women clearing cervical HPV infection. Repertoires were generated with immunoSEQ multiplex PCR, while TCRdb's copy carries only in-frame clones and drops some. This sample's table reports tens of thousands of clones. The sequencing input was blood buffy coat. The receptors come from a woman aged 18-70 years with a cervical HPV16 infection that either progressed to CIN3+ or cleared (not recorded which).

To note about this clone: The read halts 3 residues ahead of the CDR3 end, with the missing end drawn from the germline J gene. The chain has TRBV28 and TRBJ2-3; 8 nucleotides match TRBD2. Germline CDR1 is MDHEN and CDR2 is SYDVKM. The V gene end was trimmed by 2 bases and the J gene end by 6 bases; junction bases not matched to a gene: 4. CDR3 size: 14 residues. The CDR3 bases that were read are TGTGCCAGCAGTTTAGGCGGGAGGAGTGATACG. Its protein is CASSLGGRSDT. The whole CDR3 reads CASSLGGRSDTQYF.

About this clone itself: The read terminates 3 residues ahead of where the CDR3 ends, so the germline J gene completes it. The chain employs TRBV12-5 and TRBJ2-2; perhaps D is TRBD1 or TRBD2 (7 bases each). The CDR3 loop spans 17 amino acids. V lost 0 bases, J lost 6 bases, and 17 bases lay in between. Germline CDR1 reads LGHNT; CDR2 reads FRNRAP. CDR3 DNA, as far as it was read: TGTGCTAGTGGTTTGGTACTGGGAGGGGGCTTTCCCGGGGAG. This gives the protein CASGLVLGGGFPGE. The CDR3, in full, reads CASGLVLGGGFPGELFF.

With respect to this clone: The read terminates 3 residues before the CDR3 end, so the remaining end is supplied by the germline J gene. The V and J genes are TRBV2 and TRBJ2-3; a possible D gene is TRBD2 (6 bases). The CDR3 runs 14 residues. Germline V lookup: CDR1 SNHLY, CDR2 FYNNEI. V was clipped by 7 bases and J by 8 bases, with 19 bases between them. Incomplete CDR3 DNA: TGTGCCAGCATGAGAGCGGGTGGGAAAGGTACG. Translating gives CASMRAGGKGT. The CDR3, in full, reads CASMRAGGKGTQYF.

For this clone: With the read ending 3 residues before the CDR3 end, the germline J gene is used to fill in that end. The chain recombines TRBV30 with TRBJ1-1, with a possible D match to TRBD1 (5 bases). The CDR3 is 13 residues long. The germline V gene encodes CDR1 GTSNPN and CDR2 SVGIG (reference sequence). The V and J ends lost 3 bases and 3 bases respectively, with 11 bases between them. CDR3 amino acids: CAWSQDTDTEAFF. Partial CDR3 DNA: TGTGCCTGGAGCCAGGACACCGACACTGAA.

Concerning this clone itself: The sequenced fragment ends 3 residues before the CDR3 boundary, so the rest is inferred from the germline J gene. The genes are TRBV5-4 and TRBJ2-7; tentatively, D is TRBD1 (5 bases). This CDR3 is built from 14 residues. Looked up from germline, CDR1 is SGHNT and CDR2 is YYREEE (reference sequence). The V end was cut by 5 bases, the J end by 4 bases, with 16 bases between. CDR3 region: CASRPSPDKYEQYF. The sequenced CDR3 bases are TGTGCCAGCAGACCGAGCCCGGACAAATACGAG.

Notes on this clone: The read terminates 3 residues before the CDR3 end, so the remaining end is supplied by the germline J gene. The rearrangement links TRBV2 to TRBJ2-1, with D possibly TRBD1 on 5 matching bases. The germline CDR1 and CDR2 sequences are SNHLY and FYNNEI. V was cut by 8 bases and J by 0 bases, with 14 bases left in between. There are 15 residues in the CDR3. CDR3 residues: CASGAELSSYNEQFF. The CDR3 bases that were read are TGTGCCAGCGGGGCGGAACTGAGCTCCTACAATGAG.

Note on this clone: The read terminates 3 residues before the CDR3 end, so the remaining end is supplied by the germline J gene. This rearrangement joins TRBV15 to TRBJ2-3, with TRBD1 as a possible D gene (5 bases). Trimming pared 8 bases from V and 2 bases from J, leaving 14 bases between. This CDR3 comprises 14 residues. Germline CDR1 and CDR2: LNHNV and YYDKDF (reference sequence). The CDR3 region is CATAAGWDTDTQYF. The sequenced CDR3 bases are TGTGCCACCGCTGCAGGGTGGGACACAGATACG.

About this clone itself: The CDR3 extends 3 residues past the end of the read, so its final part is completed from the germline J gene. The chain uses TRBV6-1 and TRBJ2-3; 12 bases match TRBD2. Germline assignment: CDR1 MNHNS and CDR2 SASEGT. Trimming took 2 bases from V and 4 from J; bases not matched to a gene: 1. There are 15 residues in the CDR3. The CDR3 is CASSELAGGPDTQYF. The CDR3 bases that were read are TGTGCCAGCAGTGAACTAGCGGGAGGGCCAGATACG.

Details on this clone: Compared with germline, one end of the junction differs, possibly owing to a read error. From the germline J gene comes the end of the CDR3, since the read stops 3 residues before it. The chain is built from TRBV4-2 and TRBJ2-7; 8 positions match TRBD2. The CDR3 totals 16 residues. Germline CDR1 reads LGHNA; CDR2 reads YNFKEQ. The CDR3 loop reads CASSQETSGSSYEQYF. The part of the CDR3 DNA that was read is TGCGCCAGCAGCCAAGAAACTAGCGGAAGCTCCTACGAG.

Worth noting for this clone: The read is 3 residues too short to cover the CDR3 end, so that end is filled in from the germline J gene. The chain employs TRBV20-1 and TRBJ2-7; D remains unclear. This CDR3 is built from 12 residues. V lost 3 bases, J lost 1 base, and 7 bases lay in between. Germline V gene data show CDR1 as DFQATT and CDR2 as SNEGSKA (reference sequence). The covered CDR3 bases are TGCAGTGCTAGCCAAGCATCCTACGAG. It codes for CSASQASYE. The entire CDR3 reads CSASQASYEQYF.

The covered CDR3 bases are TGTGCCAGTAGTATCCCAGGGGGCGCGGGC. It specifies CASSIPGGAG. The full CDR3 reads CASSIPGGAGYTF. This chain connects TRBV19 to TRBJ1-2; 8 bases match TRBD1. The read stops 3 residues short of the end of the CDR3; the missing end is completed from the germline J gene. CDR1 and CDR2 (germline): LNHDA, SQIVND (reference sequence). This CDR3 spans 13 amino acids.

CDR3: CASSDLQGGKYGYTF. The DNA read from the CDR3 is TGTGCCAGCAGTGACCTCCAAGGGGGCAAGTATGGC. The chain carries TRBV6-1 and TRBJ1-2; 7 positions match TRBD1. Read data end 3 residues before the CDR3 end; the end is taken from the germline J gene. CDR1 is MNHNS, CDR2 SASEGT, per germline. V gave up 3 bases and J gave up 5 bases; unmatched junction bases: 9. The CDR3 spans 15 residues.

Concerning this clone itself: The CDR3 extends 3 residues past the end of the read, so its final part is completed from the germline J gene. The chain links TRBV7-4 to TRBJ1-6, with 10 bases that match TRBD1. Per germline, CDR1 SGHVT and CDR2 SQSDAQ. Trimming took 5 bases from V and 8 from J; bases not matched to a gene: 6. CDR3 size: 15 residues. The covered CDR3 bases are TGTGCCAGCAGCGAAGACGGGACAGGGGATTCACCC. Amino acids: CASSEDGTGDSP. The whole CDR3 region reads CASSEDGTGDSPLHF.